The following is a TCR gamma chain sequence with its context. This clone was recorded a few times. No antigen is known for it. Base qualities are not provided; no much larger clone lies one nucleotide away. This CDR3 is also generated by other DNA sequences in the sample. The run used an Illumina MiSeq. TCRdb called clones anew from the public reads via CATT; matching DNA rows were later pooled. Within this sample are 1,500 to 2,000 gamma-chain clones, with 60% to 70% of them counted one time only. The ten largest clones add up to about 23% of the sample. This specimen belongs to a study of gamma-delta chains in newborns, infants, children (dated by TCRdb to the late 2010s). A note on the overall study: According to the study title, microbial exposure causes polyclonal expansion of innate gammadelta T cells right after birth. The study investigated how microbial exposure shaped innate gammadelta T cell populations in human newborns immediately after birth.

The sequence came from a child who was a newborn, infant or young child, either healthy, febrile or measles-vaccinated (not recorded which). The source material was blood.

The nucleotide sequence reads as follows: TGTGCCTTGTGGGAGGTCGGGCAAGAGTTGGGCAAAAAAATCAAGGTATTT. Translated, it gives CALWEVGQELGKKIKVF. This receptor chain uses TRGV9 and TRGJP. TCRdb gives no J gene; it was assigned here by matching the DNA to germline. For this chain, trimming is 1 base at the V end and 1 base at the J end, and the number of junction bases without a gene match is 1. The CDR3 has 17 amino acids, counting the end cysteine and phenylalanine. CDR3 DNA only is kept here, 51 bases in frame from base 1. From a lookup of the germline V gene (reference sequence), CDR1 and CDR2 are GITISATS and ISYDGTV.